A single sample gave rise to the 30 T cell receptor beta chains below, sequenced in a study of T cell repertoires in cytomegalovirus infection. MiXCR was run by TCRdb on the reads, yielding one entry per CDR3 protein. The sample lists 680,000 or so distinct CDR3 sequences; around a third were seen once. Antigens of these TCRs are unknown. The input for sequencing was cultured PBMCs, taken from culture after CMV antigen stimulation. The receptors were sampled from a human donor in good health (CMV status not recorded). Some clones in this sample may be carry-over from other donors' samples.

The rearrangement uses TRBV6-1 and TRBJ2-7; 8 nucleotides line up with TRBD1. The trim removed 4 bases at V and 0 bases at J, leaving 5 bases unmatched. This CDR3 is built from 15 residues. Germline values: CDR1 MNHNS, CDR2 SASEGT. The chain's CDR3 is CASSGPGTGSYEQYF. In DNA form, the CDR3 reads TGTGCCAGCAGTGGGCCCGGGACAGGCTCCTACGAGCAGTACTTC.

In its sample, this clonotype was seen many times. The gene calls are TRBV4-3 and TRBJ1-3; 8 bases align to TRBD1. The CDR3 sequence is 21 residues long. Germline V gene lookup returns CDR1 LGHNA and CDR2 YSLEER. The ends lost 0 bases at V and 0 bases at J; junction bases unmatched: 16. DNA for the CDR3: TGCGCCAGCAGCCAAGATCTAGGTGGACAGGGCAACCTTTACTCTGGAAACACCATATATTTT. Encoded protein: CASSQDLGGQGNLYSGNTIYF.

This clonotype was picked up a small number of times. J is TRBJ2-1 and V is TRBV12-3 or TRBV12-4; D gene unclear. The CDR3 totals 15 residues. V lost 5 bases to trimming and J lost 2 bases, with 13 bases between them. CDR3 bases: TGTGCCAGCAGTATTCGGCCCTTAGCCTACAATGAGCAGTTCTTC. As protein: CASSIRPLAYNEQFF.

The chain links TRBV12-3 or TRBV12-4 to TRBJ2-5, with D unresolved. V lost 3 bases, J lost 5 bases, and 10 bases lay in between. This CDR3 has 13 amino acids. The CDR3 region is CASSFSGYETQYF. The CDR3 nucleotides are TGTGCCAGCAGTTTTTCCGGGTATGAGACCCAGTACTTC.

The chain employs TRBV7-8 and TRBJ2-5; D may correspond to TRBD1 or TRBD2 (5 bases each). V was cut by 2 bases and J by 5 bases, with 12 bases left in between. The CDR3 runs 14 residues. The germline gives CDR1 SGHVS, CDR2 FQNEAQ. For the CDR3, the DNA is TGTGCCAGCAGCTTAAAGCAGTGGGGGGAGACCCAGTACTTC. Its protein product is CASSLKQWGETQYF.

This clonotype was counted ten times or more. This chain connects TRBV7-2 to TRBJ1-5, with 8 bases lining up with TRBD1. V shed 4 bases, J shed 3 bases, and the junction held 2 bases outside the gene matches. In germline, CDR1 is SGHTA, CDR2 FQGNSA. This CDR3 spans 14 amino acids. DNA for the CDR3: TGTGCCAGCAGCTCGGACAGGGACAATCAGCCCCAGCATTTT. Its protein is CASSSDRDNQPQHF.

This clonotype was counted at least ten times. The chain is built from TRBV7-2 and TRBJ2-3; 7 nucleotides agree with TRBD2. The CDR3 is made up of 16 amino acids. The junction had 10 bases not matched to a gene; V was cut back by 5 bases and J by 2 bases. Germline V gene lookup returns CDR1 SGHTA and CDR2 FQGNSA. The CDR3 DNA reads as TGTGCCAGCAGCGCCCCGGGACTACATCACACAGATACGCAGTATTTT. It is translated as CASSAPGLHHTDTQYF.

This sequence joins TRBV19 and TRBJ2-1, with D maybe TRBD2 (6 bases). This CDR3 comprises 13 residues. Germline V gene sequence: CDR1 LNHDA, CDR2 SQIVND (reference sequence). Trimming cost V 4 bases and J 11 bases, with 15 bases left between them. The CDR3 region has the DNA TGTGCCAGTAGTAGCCGGGGGTCCAGAAAGCAGTTCTTC. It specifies CASSSRGSRKQFF.

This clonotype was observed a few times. Here the CDR3 reads CASSGARAAFEKLFF. The DNA for the CDR3 is TGTGCCAGCAGTGGCGCGAGGGCGGCCTTTGAAAAACTGTTTTTT. The chain is built from TRBV28 and TRBJ1-4; D unclear. Per germline, CDR1 MDHEN and CDR2 SYDVKM. Deletions cut 5 bases from V and 7 bases from J, with 17 bases between. This CDR3 comprises 15 residues.

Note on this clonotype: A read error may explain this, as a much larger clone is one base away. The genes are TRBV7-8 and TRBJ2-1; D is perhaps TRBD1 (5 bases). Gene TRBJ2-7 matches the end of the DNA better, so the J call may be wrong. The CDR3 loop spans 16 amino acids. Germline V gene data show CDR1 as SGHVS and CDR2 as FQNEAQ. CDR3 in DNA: TGTGCCAGCAGCTTAAATGCAGGGCGGTTGGGCAATGAGCAGTACTTC. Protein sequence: CASSLNAGRLGNEQYF.

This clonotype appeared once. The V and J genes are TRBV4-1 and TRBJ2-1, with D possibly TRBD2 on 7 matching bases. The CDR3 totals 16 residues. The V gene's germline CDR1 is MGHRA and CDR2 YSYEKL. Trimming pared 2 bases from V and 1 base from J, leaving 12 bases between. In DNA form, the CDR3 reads TGCGCCAGCAGCCAACCGCGGGGGCGATCCTACAATGAGCAGTTCTTC. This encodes CASSQPRGRSYNEQFF.

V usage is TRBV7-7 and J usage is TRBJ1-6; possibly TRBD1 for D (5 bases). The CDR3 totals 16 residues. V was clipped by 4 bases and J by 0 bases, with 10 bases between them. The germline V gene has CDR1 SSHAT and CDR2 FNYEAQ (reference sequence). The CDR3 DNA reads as TGTGCCAGCAGCTCCAACAGGAGCTCCTATAATTCACCCCTCCACTTT. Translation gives CASSSNRSSYNSPLHF.

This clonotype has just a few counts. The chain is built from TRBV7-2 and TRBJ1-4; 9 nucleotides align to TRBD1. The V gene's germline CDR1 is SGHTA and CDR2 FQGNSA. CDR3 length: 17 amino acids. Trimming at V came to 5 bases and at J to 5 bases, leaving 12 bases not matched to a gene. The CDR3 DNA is TGTGCCAGCAGCCCAAACCCGTCGGGGACAGGGAATGAAAAACTGTTTTTT. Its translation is CASSPNPSGTGNEKLFF.

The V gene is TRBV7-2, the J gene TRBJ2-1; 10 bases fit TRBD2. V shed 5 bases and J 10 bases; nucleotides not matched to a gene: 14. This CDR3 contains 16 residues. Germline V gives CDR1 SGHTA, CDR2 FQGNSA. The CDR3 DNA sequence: TGTGCCAGCAGCCTCCTGGGAAGCGGGAGGGCCAGGGAGCAGTTCTTC. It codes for CASSLLGSGRAREQFF.

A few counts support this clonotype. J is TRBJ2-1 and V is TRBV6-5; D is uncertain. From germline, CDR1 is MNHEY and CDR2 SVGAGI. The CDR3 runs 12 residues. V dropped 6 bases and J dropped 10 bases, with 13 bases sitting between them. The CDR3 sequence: CASRTSGWEQFF. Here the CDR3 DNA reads TGTGCCAGCAGAACATCAGGATGGGAGCAGTTCTTC.

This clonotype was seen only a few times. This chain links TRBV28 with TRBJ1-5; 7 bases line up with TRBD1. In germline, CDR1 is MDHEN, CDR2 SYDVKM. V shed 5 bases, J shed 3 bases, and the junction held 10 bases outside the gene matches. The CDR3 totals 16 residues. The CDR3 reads CASSLPAGGINQPQHF. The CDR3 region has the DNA TGTGCCAGCAGTCTTCCGGCAGGGGGGATCAATCAGCCCCAGCATTTT. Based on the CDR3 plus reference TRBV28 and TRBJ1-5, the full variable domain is DVKVTQSSRYLVKRTGEKVFLECVQDMDHENMFWYRQDPGLGLRLIYFSYDVKMKEKGDIPEGYSVSREKKERFSLILESASTNQTSMYLCASSLPAGGINQPQHFGDGTRLSIL.

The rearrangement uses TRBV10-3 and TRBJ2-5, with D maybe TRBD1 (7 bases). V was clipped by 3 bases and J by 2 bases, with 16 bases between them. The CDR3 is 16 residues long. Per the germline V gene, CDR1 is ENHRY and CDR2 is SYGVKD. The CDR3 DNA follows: TGTGCCATCAGTGATGGAGGGGGCCCTCAGCAAGAGACCCAGTACTTC. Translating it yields CAISDGGGPQQETQYF.

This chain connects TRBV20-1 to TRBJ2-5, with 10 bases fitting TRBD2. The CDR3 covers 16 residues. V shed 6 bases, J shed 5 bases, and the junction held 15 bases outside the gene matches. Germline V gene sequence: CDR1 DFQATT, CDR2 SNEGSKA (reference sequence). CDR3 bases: TGCAGTGCCCCCCCCAGCGGGAGGGCCGTCTCGGAGACCCAGTACTTC. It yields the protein CSAPPSGRAVSETQYF.

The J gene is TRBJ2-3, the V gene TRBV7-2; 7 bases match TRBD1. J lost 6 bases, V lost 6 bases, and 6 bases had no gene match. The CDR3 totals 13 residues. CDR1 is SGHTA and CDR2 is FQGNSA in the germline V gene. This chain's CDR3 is CASRGGAVDTQYF. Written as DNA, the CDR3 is TGTGCCAGCAGAGGGGGCGCTGTGGATACGCAGTATTTT.

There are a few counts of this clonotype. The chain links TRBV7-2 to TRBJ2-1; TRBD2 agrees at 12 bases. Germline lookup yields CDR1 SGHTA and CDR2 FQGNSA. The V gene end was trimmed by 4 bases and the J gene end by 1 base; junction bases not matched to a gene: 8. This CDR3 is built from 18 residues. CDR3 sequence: CASSSPASGRGSYNEQFF. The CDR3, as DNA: TGTGCCAGCAGCTCCCCCGCTAGCGGGAGGGGGTCCTACAATGAGCAGTTCTTC.

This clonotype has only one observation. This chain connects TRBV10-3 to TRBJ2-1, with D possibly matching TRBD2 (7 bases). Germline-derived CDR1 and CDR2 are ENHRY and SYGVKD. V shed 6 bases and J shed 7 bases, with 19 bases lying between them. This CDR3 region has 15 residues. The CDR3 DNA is TGTGCCATCAGGGAAGGGGGGGGCCATGAAAATGAGCAGTTCTTC. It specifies CAIREGGGHENEQFF.

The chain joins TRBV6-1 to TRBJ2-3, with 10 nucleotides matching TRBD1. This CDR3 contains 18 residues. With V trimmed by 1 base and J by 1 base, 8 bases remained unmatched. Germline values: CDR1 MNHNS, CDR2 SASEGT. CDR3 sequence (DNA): TGTGCCAGCAGTGAAGGAGTGGGACAGGGGTTGGGCACAGATACGCAGTATTTT. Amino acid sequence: CASSEGVGQGLGTDTQYF.

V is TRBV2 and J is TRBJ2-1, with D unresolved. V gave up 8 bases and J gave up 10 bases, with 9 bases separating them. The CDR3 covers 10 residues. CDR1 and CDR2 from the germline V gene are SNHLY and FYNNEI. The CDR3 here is CASALSEQFF. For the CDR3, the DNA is TGTGCCAGCGCCCTATCGGAGCAGTTCTTC.

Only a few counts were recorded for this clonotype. In DNA form, the CDR3 reads TGTGCCAGCACCCCTAGCGTTACCTACGAGCAGTACTTC. Translated: CASTPSVTYEQYF. The chain combines TRBV6-2 or TRBV6-3 with TRBJ2-7; TRBD2 might be the D (6 bases). Germline V gene data show CDR1 as MNHEY and CDR2 as SVGEGT. CDR3 length: 13 residues. V was trimmed by 7 bases and J by 2 bases, leaving 12 bases between them.

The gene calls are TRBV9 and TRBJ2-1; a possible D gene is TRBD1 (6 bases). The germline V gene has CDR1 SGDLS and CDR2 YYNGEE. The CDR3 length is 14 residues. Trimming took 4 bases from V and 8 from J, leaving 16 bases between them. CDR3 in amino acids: CASSPIGTNDEQFF. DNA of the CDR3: TGTGCCAGCAGCCCGATCGGGACAAACGATGAGCAGTTCTTC.

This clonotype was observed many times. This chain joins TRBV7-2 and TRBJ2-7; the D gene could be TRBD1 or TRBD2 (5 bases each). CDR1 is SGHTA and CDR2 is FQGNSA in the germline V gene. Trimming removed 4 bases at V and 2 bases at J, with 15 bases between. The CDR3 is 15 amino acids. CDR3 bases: TGTGCCAGCAGCTACCAGGGCGGGCCAACCTACGAGCAGTACTTC. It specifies CASSYQGGPTYEQYF.

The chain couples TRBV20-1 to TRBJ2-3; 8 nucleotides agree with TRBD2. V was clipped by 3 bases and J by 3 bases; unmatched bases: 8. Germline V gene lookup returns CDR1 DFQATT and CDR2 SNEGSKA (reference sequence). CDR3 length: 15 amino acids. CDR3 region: CSARRAGGKTDTQYF. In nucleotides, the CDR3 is TGCAGTGCTAGGAGGGCGGGGGGAAAGACAGATACGCAGTATTTT.

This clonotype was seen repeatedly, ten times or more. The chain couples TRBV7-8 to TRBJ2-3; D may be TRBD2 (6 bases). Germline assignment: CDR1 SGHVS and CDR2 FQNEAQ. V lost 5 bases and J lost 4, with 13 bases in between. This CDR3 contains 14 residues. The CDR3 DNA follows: TGTGCCAGCAGCCACGGGACTTTCCCAGATACGCAGTATTTT. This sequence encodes CASSHGTFPDTQYF.

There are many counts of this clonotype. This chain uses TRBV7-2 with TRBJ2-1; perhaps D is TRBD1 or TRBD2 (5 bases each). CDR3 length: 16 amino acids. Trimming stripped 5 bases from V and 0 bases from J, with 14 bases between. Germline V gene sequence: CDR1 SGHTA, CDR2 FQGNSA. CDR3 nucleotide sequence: TGTGCCAGCAGCCGGACACTAGTTGCCTCCTACAATGAGCAGTTCTTC. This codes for CASSRTLVASYNEQFF.

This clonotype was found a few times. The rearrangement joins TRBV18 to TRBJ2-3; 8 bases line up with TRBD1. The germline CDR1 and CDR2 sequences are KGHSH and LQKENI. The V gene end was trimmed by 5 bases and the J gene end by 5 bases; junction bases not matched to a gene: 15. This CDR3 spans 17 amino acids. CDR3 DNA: TGTGCCAGCTCAGACACCCTTATTCAGGGGGCACGAGATACGCAGTATTTT. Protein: CASSDTLIQGARDTQYF.